These 32 T cell receptor beta chains share one sample of origin, sequenced in a study of T cell changes during pregnancy in multiple sclerosis. Method: immunoSEQ multiplex PCR; TCRdb's copy keeps in-frame clones and lacks some. The sample includes tens of thousands of clones, over 85% of them seen just once. The source was CD4+ T cells from peripheral blood mononuclear cells, collected after pregnancy. The source is a female donor with multiple sclerosis, enrolled in a pregnancy study.

The chain has TRBV25-1 and TRBJ2-3; D is undetermined. The ends were cut back, 2 bases at V and 1 base at J, with 7 bases in the middle. The length of the CDR3 is 14 residues. Germline CDR1 and CDR2: MGHDK and SYGVNS. CDR3 in DNA: TGTGCCAGCAGTGAACGGCAGGGCACAGATACGCAGTATTTT. Its protein product is CASSERQGTDTQYF. Complete variable domain (other parts from reference TRBV25-1 and TRBJ2-3): EADIYQTPRYLVIGTGKKITLECSQTMGHDKMYWYQQDPGMELHLIHYSYGVNSTEKGDLSSESTVSRIRTEHFPLTLESARPSHTSQYLCASSERQGTDTQYFGPGTRLTVL.

V usage is TRBV27 and J usage is TRBJ2-2; unclear D gene. Trimming cost V 6 bases and J 7 bases, with 12 bases left between them. The CDR3 covers 13 residues. Germline values: CDR1 MNHEY, CDR2 SMNVEV (reference sequence). CDR3 DNA sequence: TGTGCCAGCAGCTCATACTCGGGCGGGGAGCTGTTTTTT. This gives the protein CASSSYSGGELFF.

J is TRBJ2-1 and V is TRBV14; 7 nucleotides line up with TRBD2. Germline V gives CDR1 SGHDN, CDR2 FVKESK. The CDR3 totals 16 residues. The V and J ends lost 5 bases and 9 bases, in that order; junction bases with no gene match: 16. CDR3 nucleotide sequence: TGTGCCAGCAGCTTCAGGACTAGTTCCGATAGACGTGAGCAGTTCTTC. This codes for CASSFRTSSDRREQFF.

V gene TRBV10-3 combines with J gene TRBJ2-2, with TRBD2 identical over 12 bases. CDR1 ENHRY and CDR2 SYGVKD come from the germline V gene. The V and J ends lost 5 bases and 5 bases, in that order; junction bases with no gene match: 9. CDR3 length: 17 amino acids. The CDR3 spells CAISHTGTSGPTGELFF. Written as DNA, the CDR3 is TGTGCCATCAGTCACACCGGGACTAGCGGGCCTACCGGGGAGCTGTTTTTT.

The V call is TRBV6-1, the J call TRBJ2-7; possible D gene TRBD1, 6 bases. Germline V gene sequence: CDR1 MNHNS, CDR2 SASEGT. The CDR3 totals 14 residues. With 6 bases removed from V and 2 bases from J, the gap between germline ends came to 14 bases. For the CDR3, the DNA is TGTGCCAGCAGACAGGGCGGTACTCCCTACGAGCAGTACTTC. This gives the protein CASRQGGTPYEQYF.

This chain joins TRBV7-8 and TRBJ2-7, with TRBD2 identical over 10 bases. V lost 5 bases and J lost 0; bases outside the gene matches: 22. The CDR3 consists of 21 residues. Looked up from germline, CDR1 is SGHVS and CDR2 is FQNEAQ. CDR3 nucleotide sequence: TGTGCCAGCAGCGCCGCACCGGCCGGCGGACTAGCGGAGTCTGGCTCCTACGAGCAGTACTTC. Its translation: CASSAAPAGGLAESGSYEQYF.

The gene calls are TRBV6-1 and TRBJ1-1; D gene ambiguous. With 2 bases removed from V and 0 bases from J, the gap between germline ends came to 10 bases. Germline CDR1 MNHNS, CDR2 SASEGT. This CDR3 has 15 residues. CDR3 DNA: TGTGCCAGCAGTGAACTCCCGGGTATGAACACTGAAGCTTTCTTT. It translates to CASSELPGMNTEAFF.

The V and J genes are TRBV19 and TRBJ1-5; 10 bases fit TRBD1. The CDR3 has 16 residues. Per germline, CDR1 LNHDA and CDR2 SQIVND (reference sequence). V lost 4 bases to trimming and J lost 1 base; unmatched junction nucleotides: 4. The CDR3 region has the DNA TGTGCCAGTAGTAGGCGGGACAGGGGCAGCAATCAGCCCCAGCATTTT. Translation: CASSRRDRGSNQPQHF. Together with reference TRBV19 and TRBJ1-5, the CDR3 gives the full variable domain: DGGITQSPKYLFRKEGQNVTLSCEQNLNHDAMYWYRQDPGQGLRLIYYSQIVNDFQKGDIAEGYSVSREKKESFPLTVTSAQKNPTAFYLCASSRRDRGSNQPQHFGDGTRLSIL.

J is TRBJ2-7 and V is TRBV5-4; TRBD1 might be the D (5 bases). The germline V and J ends were trimmed by 1 base and 6 bases, with 20 bases remaining between them. This CDR3 spans 16 amino acids. Germline-derived CDR1 and CDR2 are SGHNT and YYREEE (reference sequence). The CDR3 loop reads CASSLTAQGPDSEQYF. The DNA of the CDR3 is TGTGCCAGCAGCTTGACCGCGCAGGGTCCGGATTCCGAGCAGTACTTC.

This rearrangement joins TRBV19 to TRBJ1-5, with a weak D call TRBD1 (6 bases). Trimming cost V 7 bases and J 1 base, with 23 bases left between them. The CDR3 length is 18 residues. The germline gives CDR1 LNHDA, CDR2 SQIVND (reference sequence). The CDR3 DNA sequence: TGTGCCAGTATCGGAGGGGGGGCGCACCCCGCGAGCAATCAGCCCCAGCATTTT. Its translation: CASIGGGAHPASNQPQHF.

The chain carries TRBV6-5 and TRBJ2-3, with 8 bases aligning to TRBD1. This CDR3 has 15 residues. The germline gives CDR1 MNHEY, CDR2 SVGAGI. Unmatched junction bases numbered 5, after V lost 5 bases and J lost 1 base. The CDR3 coding sequence is TGTGCCAGCAGTCGTCAGGGGGCGGGCACAGATACGCAGTATTTT. Translated, it gives CASSRQGAGTDTQYF.

J is TRBJ1-5 and V is TRBV6-1; 12 bases agree with TRBD1. This CDR3 has 16 residues. Germline values: CDR1 MNHNS, CDR2 SASEGT. V was clipped by 4 bases and J by 7 bases; unmatched bases: 8. The CDR3 region is CASSATGTGGRQPQHF. The DNA of the CDR3 is TGTGCCAGCAGTGCTACCGGGACAGGGGGCCGGCAGCCCCAGCATTTT.

The V gene is TRBV19, the J gene TRBJ2-1, with 12 nucleotides matching TRBD2. The V gene end was trimmed by 3 bases and the J gene end by 10 bases; junction bases not matched to a gene: 10. The CDR3 spans 16 residues. Germline V gene data show CDR1 as LNHDA and CDR2 as SQIVND (reference sequence). The chain's CDR3 is CASSIPLAGGPGEQFF. For the CDR3, the DNA is TGTGCCAGTAGTATCCCTCTAGCGGGAGGGCCGGGCGAGCAGTTCTTC.

The gene calls are TRBV2 and TRBJ2-7; 11 positions match TRBD2. This CDR3 is 18 amino acids long. CDR1 and CDR2 from the germline V gene are SNHLY and FYNNEI. V gave up 3 bases and J gave up 4 bases; unmatched junction bases: 14. The CDR3 DNA reads TGTGCCAGCAGTGAGGAGACTAGCGGGGCCTCCCTCGGGTACGAGCAGTACTTC. It codes for CASSEETSGASLGYEQYF.

This clone was detected only once. CDR3 loop: CASSGQRQVGLEQYF. The CDR3 region has the DNA TGTGCCAGCAGTGGCCAGAGACAGGTCGGCCTCGAGCAGTACTTC. This chain joins TRBV28 and TRBJ2-7, with D possibly being TRBD1 (6 bases). The V and J ends lost 5 bases and 6 bases respectively, with 20 bases between them. The CDR3 has 15 residues. Germline CDR1 and CDR2: MDHEN and SYDVKM.

The rearrangement links TRBV6-5 to TRBJ2-1; TRBD2 aligns across 9 bases. The CDR3 spans 14 residues. V gave up 7 bases and J gave up 7 bases; unmatched junction bases: 8. Germline lookup yields CDR1 MNHEY and CDR2 SVGAGI. Here the CDR3 reads CASKRGRASNEQFF. The CDR3 DNA is TGTGCCAGCAAGCGCGGGAGGGCCTCGAATGAGCAGTTCTTC.

The chain combines TRBV6-5 with TRBJ1-3, with D possibly matching TRBD1 (5 bases). With 6 bases removed from V and 0 bases from J, the gap between germline ends came to 12 bases. The CDR3 consists of 15 residues. Germline V gene lookup returns CDR1 MNHEY and CDR2 SVGAGI. This chain's CDR3 is CASSQTVTSGNTIYF. DNA for the CDR3: TGTGCCAGCAGCCAGACAGTAACCTCTGGAAACACCATATATTTT.

The gene calls are TRBV7-6 and TRBJ1-3; 9 bases are a match to TRBD1. From germline, CDR1 is SGHVS and CDR2 FNYEAQ. This CDR3 contains 16 residues. Trimming cost V 0 bases and J 3 bases; bases outside gene matches: 3. The CDR3 DNA sequence: TGTGCCAGCAGCTTAGCGACAGGGGGTGGTGGAAACACCATATATTTT. Residues: CASSLATGGGGNTIYF.

The CDR3 spells CASSPQGPAVEAFF. The DNA for the CDR3 is TGCGCCAGCAGCCCGCAGGGGCCCGCCGTCGAAGCTTTCTTT. The V and J genes are TRBV5-1 and TRBJ1-1; D may be TRBD1 (6 bases). The CDR3 is made up of 14 amino acids. Germline V gene data show CDR1 as SGHRS and CDR2 as YFSETQ. The V end was cut by 4 bases, the J end by 8 bases, with 18 bases between. Together with reference TRBV5-1 and TRBJ1-1, the CDR3 gives the full variable domain: KAGVTQTPRYLIKTRGQQVTLSCSPISGHRSVSWYQQTPGQGLQFLFEYFSETQRNKGNFPGRFSGRQFSNSRSEMNVSTLELGDSALYLCASSPQGPAVEAFFGQGTRLTVV.

This clone has a single count. This rearrangement joins TRBV11-2 to TRBJ2-7, with TRBD1 matching over 9 bases. With 5 bases clipped from V and 2 bases from J, the junction kept 7 bases outside the gene matches. The germline CDR1 and CDR2 sequences are SGHAT and FQNNGV. The CDR3 loop spans 15 amino acids. The CDR3 sequence: CASSPGQGFTYEQYF. CDR3 nucleotides: TGTGCCAGCAGCCCAGGACAGGGGTTTACCTACGAGCAGTACTTC.

The rearrangement joins TRBV19 to TRBJ2-5; TRBD1 might be the D (5 bases). Germline CDR1 reads LNHDA; CDR2 reads SQIVND (reference sequence). The CDR3 sequence is 16 residues long. Trimming took off 6 bases at V and 4 bases at J, with 21 bases between the two ends. CDR3 in DNA: TGTGCCAGTAGCATGGTTGGGGCCCCTGCCCGAGAGACCCAGTACTTC. As protein: CASSMVGAPARETQYF. The variable domain in full, with the rest retrieved from reference TRBV19 and TRBJ2-5, is DGGITQSPKYLFRKEGQNVTLSCEQNLNHDAMYWYRQDPGQGLRLIYYSQIVNDFQKGDIAEGYSVSREKKESFPLTVTSAQKNPTAFYLCASSMVGAPARETQYFGPGTRLLVL.

The gene calls are TRBV29-1 and TRBJ1-2, with TRBD1 matching 7 bases. Germline V gene sequence: CDR1 SQVTM, CDR2 ANQGSEA. The CDR3 loop spans 14 amino acids. J lost 7 bases, V lost 6 bases, and 14 bases had no gene match. The CDR3 nucleotides are TGCAGCGTACAGGGGCAGGAGAAGAGCGGTGGCTACACCTTC. Its translation is CSVQGQEKSGGYTF.

The rearrangement uses TRBV7-2 and TRBJ1-4; no clear D gene. Germline V gives CDR1 SGHTA, CDR2 FQGNSA. V shed 1 base and J shed 10 bases, with 10 bases lying between them. The CDR3 length is 13 residues. The CDR3 reads CASSLGGALKLFF. CDR3 nucleotides: TGTGCCAGCAGCTTAGGAGGAGCTTTAAAACTGTTTTTT.

This clone has only one observation. The chain carries TRBV6-1 and TRBJ2-2; TRBD1 might be the D (5 bases). Trimming removed 7 bases at V and 1 base at J, with 7 bases between. The CDR3 spans 13 residues. CDR1 is MNHNS and CDR2 is SASEGT in the germline V gene. CDR3 in amino acids: CASTDRNTGELFF. CDR3 nucleotides: TGTGCCAGCACCGACAGGAACACCGGGGAGCTGTTTTTT.

The chain links TRBV6-5 to TRBJ2-1, with 10 bases lining up with TRBD2. This CDR3 is built from 16 residues. After removal of 4 bases from V and 3 bases from J, the junction contained 6 bases not matched to a gene. CDR1 is MNHEY, CDR2 SVGAGI, per germline. The chain's CDR3 is CASSSLEREGYNEQFF. CDR3 DNA: TGTGCCAGCAGTTCCCTGGAGCGGGAGGGCTACAATGAGCAGTTCTTC.

The chain combines TRBV7-2 with TRBJ1-1; D unresolved. The germline V and J ends were trimmed by 3 bases and 7 bases, with 9 bases remaining between them. Germline-derived CDR1 and CDR2 are SGHTA and FQGNSA. The CDR3 spans 12 residues. The CDR3 sequence is CASSLVYYEAFF. The DNA of the CDR3 is TGTGCCAGCAGCTTGGTTTACTATGAAGCTTTCTTT. Using reference TRBV7-2 and TRBJ1-1 for the parts outside the CDR3, the full variable domain is GAGVSQSPSNKVTEKGKDVELRCDPISGHTALYWYRQSLGQGLEFLIYFQGNSAPDKSGLPSDRFSAERTGGSVSTLTIQRTQQEDSAVYLCASSLVYYEAFFGQGTRLTVV.

The V and J genes are TRBV18 and TRBJ2-7, with 8 bases identical to TRBD1. This CDR3 is built from 16 residues. The junction had 11 bases not matched to a gene; V was cut back by 3 bases and J by 4 bases. The germline gives CDR1 KGHSH, CDR2 LQKENI. CDR3 bases: TGTGCCAGCTCACCGCTACCGGCAGGGGGCAGGTACGAGCAGTACTTC. Translated, it gives CASSPLPAGGRYEQYF.

This chain connects TRBV18 to TRBJ1-3; D unresolved. Germline CDR1 is KGHSH and CDR2 is LQKENI. Trimming left V 2 bases short and J 2 bases short, with 7 bases between. The CDR3 has 14 residues. CDR3 nucleotide sequence: TGTGCCAGCTCACCAGAGGCAGCTGGAAACACCATATATTTT. This encodes CASSPEAAGNTIYF.

This clone was seen only once. The chain recombines TRBV4-3 with TRBJ2-7; 15 bases are a match to TRBD2. Germline V gene lookup returns CDR1 LGHNA and CDR2 YSLEER. This CDR3 is 16 amino acids long. Losses at the gene ends were 1 base for V and 2 bases for J; bases not matched to a gene: 0. The CDR3: CASSQGTSGRAYEQYF. The CDR3 DNA reads TGCGCCAGCAGCCAAGGGACTAGCGGGAGGGCCTACGAGCAGTACTTC.

This clone was counted once. The chain employs TRBV9 and TRBJ2-2, with TRBD2 identical over 10 bases. Trimming at V came to 0 bases and at J to 4 bases, leaving 3 bases not matched to a gene. Germline V gene data show CDR1 as SGDLS and CDR2 as YYNGEE. This CDR3 comprises 16 residues. The CDR3 loop is CASSVATSGATGELFF. The DNA for the CDR3 is TGTGCCAGCAGCGTAGCCACTAGCGGGGCCACCGGGGAGCTGTTTTTT.

CDR3 coding DNA: TGTGCCAGCAGCTTAGCCAGGGGGTGGATCACAGATACGCAGTATTTT. Protein: CASSLARGWITDTQYF. The chain joins TRBV7-6 to TRBJ2-3; 7 positions agree with TRBD1. Germline values: CDR1 SGHVS, CDR2 FNYEAQ. The V segment lost 0 bases and the J segment 2 bases; nucleotides outside the gene matches: 5. The CDR3 contains 16 residues.

This chain connects TRBV4-1 to TRBJ1-3; 7 nucleotides line up with TRBD1. V lost 3 bases and J lost 1; bases outside the gene matches: 0. The CDR3 sequence is 14 residues long. From germline, CDR1 is MGHRA and CDR2 YSYEKL. CDR3 DNA sequence: TGCGCCAGCAGCCAGGACAGGTCTGGAAACACCATATATTTT. This codes for CASSQDRSGNTIYF.